This TCR beta chain is drawn from a study of T-cell reconstitution after alpha-beta-depleted transplantation in children. This clonotype appeared a single time. Its antigen is still unknown. The final CDR3 position lacks the conserved phenylalanine or tryptophan, pointing to a likely read error. CDR1 and CDR2 from the germline V gene are MNHEY and SMNVEV (reference sequence). The CDR3 has 17 amino acids. Trimming removed 3 bases at V and 6 bases at J, with 21 bases between. Findings of the study overall: At the one-year point after transplant, T-cell counts and TCRbeta diversity were found to come mostly from T cells that had been newly produced. Several patients had high TCRbeta diversity at day 60; it came from surviving recipient T cells and thymic progenitors. The origin of alpha-beta T cells about two months after transplant was reportedly several hundred expanded graft clones.

It was with unique molecular identifiers that the TCRbeta library was prepared. Using its own MiXCR run on the PCR reads, TCRdb lists one record per CDR3 protein. This repertoire shows 350,000 to 500,000 distinct CDR3 sequences, roughly two fifths found once; its top ten account for about 30%. This sequence joins TRBV27 and TRBJ2-1; possible D gene TRBD1, 6 bases. This TCR came from a girl aged 2 to 10 with aplastic anemia, due to receive a stem cell transplant. The starting material was PBMCs, obtained before TCRalphabeta/CD19-depleted stem cell transplant. In DNA, the CDR3 is TGTGCCAGCAGTTTTTATAGATCAAACAGGGCCCCCAATGAGCAGTTCCTC. This sequence encodes CASSFYRSNRAPNEQFL.